Listed below are T cell receptor beta chains from one sample, sequenced in a study of blood T cell repertoires in COVID-19. TCRdb keeps only in-frame clones here, not all; method: immunoSEQ multiplex PCR. The sample yields some 97,000 clones, over 75% seen once. Material: peripheral blood. These receptors came from a man aged 25 to 45 in a cohort sampled during active COVID-19. The CDR3 runs from the conserved cysteine through the conserved F or W. The order of the fields is J gene, V gene, D gene, clone size, CDR3 protein, CDR3 DNA. D genes are given only for firm matches. Size tells how often a clone was seen (once, few, many) or the class of an expanded clone, and some rows leave it out.

>TRBJ2-1|TRBV18|TRBD2|few
CASSLSSGGSNEQFF
TGTGCCAGCTCACTCTCTAGCGGGGGGTCCAATGAGCAGTTCTTC
>TRBJ2-7|TRBV28|NA|NA
CASSFSVSYEQYF
TGTGCCAGCAGTTTTTCAGTCTCCTACGAGCAGTACTTC
>TRBJ1-2|TRBV7-9|TRBD1|NA
CASSIQGGNYGYTF
TGTGCCAGCAGCATACAGGGGGGCAACTATGGCTACACCTTC
>TRBJ2-3|TRBV29-1|TRBD1|NA
CSVGTGASTDTQYF
TGCAGCGTTGGGACAGGGGCGAGCACAGATACGCAGTATTTT
>TRBJ2-7|TRBV19|TRBD2|NA
CASSDPGGPNPYEQYF
TGTGCCAGTAGTGATCCGGGGGGGCCTAATCCCTACGAGCAGTACTTC
>TRBJ1-2|TRBV5-1|TRBD1|once
CASSPDRDRGSGGYTF
TGCGCCAGCAGCCCGGACCGGGACAGGGGGTCGGGCGGCTACACCTTC
>TRBJ2-3|TRBV7-9|NA|NA
CASSLGQAALTDTQYF
TGTGCCAGCAGCTTAGGACAGGCAGCCCTCACAGATACGCAGTATTTT
>TRBJ2-1|TRBV5-1|TRBD2|NA
CASSTTTSGGPNEQFF
TGCGCCAGCAGCACGACGACTAGCGGGGGTCCAAATGAGCAGTTCTTC
>TRBJ2-5|TRBV3-1/TRBV3-2|NA|NA
CASSPTRTVRETQYF
TGTGCCAGCAGCCCTACCCGGACAGTACGAGAGACCCAGTACTTC
>TRBJ2-5|TRBV11-2|NA|NA
CASTQSGETQYF
TGTGCCAGCACCCAATCGGGGGAGACCCAGTACTTC
>TRBJ1-1|TRBV3-1/TRBV3-2|NA|NA
CASSHRTENTEAFF
TGTGCCAGCAGCCACCGGACAGAGAACACTGAAGCTTTCTTT
>TRBJ2-5|TRBV29-1|NA|NA
CSVEQAHHQETQYF
TGCAGCGTTGAACAGGCCCACCACCAAGAGACCCAGTACTTC
>TRBJ1-3|TRBV29-1|NA|NA
CSVAVQGGNTIYF
TGCAGCGTTGCCGTCCAGGGAGGAAACACCATATATTTT
>TRBJ2-7|TRBV6-5|TRBD1|NA
CASRLGQPSYEQYF
TGTGCCAGCCGCCTGGGACAGCCCTCCTACGAGCAGTACTTC
>TRBJ1-2|TRBV20-1|NA|NA
CSAAGEPGYTF
TGCAGTGCTGCGGGGGAGCCTGGCTACACCTTC
>TRBJ2-3|TRBV7-2|TRBD2|NA
CASSLIRLAGGTTDTQYF
TGTGCCAGCAGCCTGATCCGACTAGCGGGGGGGACCACAGATACGCAGTATTTT
>TRBJ2-3|TRBV14|NA|NA
CASSQVTGQGDTQYF
TGTGCCAGCAGCCAAGTAACAGGGCAAGGAGATACGCAGTATTTT
>TRBJ2-2|TRBV3-1/TRBV3-2|TRBD1|NA
CASSPDRVPAGELFF
TGTGCCAGCAGCCCGGACAGGGTGCCGGCCGGGGAGCTGTTTTTT
>TRBJ1-6|TRBV5-6|TRBD1|NA
CASSFLQGGSPLHF
TGTGCCAGCAGCTTTTTACAGGGGGGTTCACCCCTCCACTTT
>TRBJ2-5|TRBV2|TRBD2|NA
CASSEALLAGGLIEETQYF
TGTGCCAGCAGTGAAGCGCTCCTAGCGGGGGGGCTGATTGAGGAGACCCAGTACTTC